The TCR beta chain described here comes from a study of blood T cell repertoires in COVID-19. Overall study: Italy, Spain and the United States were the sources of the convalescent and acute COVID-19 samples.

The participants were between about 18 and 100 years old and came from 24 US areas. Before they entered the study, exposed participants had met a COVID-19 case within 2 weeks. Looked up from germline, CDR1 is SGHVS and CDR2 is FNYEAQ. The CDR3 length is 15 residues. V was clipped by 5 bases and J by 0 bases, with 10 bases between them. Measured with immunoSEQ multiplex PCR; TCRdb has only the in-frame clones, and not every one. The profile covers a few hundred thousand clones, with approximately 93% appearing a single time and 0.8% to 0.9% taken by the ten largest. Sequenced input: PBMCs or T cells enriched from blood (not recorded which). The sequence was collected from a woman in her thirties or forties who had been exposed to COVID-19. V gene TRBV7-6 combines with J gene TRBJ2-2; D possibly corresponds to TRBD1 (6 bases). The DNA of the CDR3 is TGTGCCAGCAGCCCGGGACACACGAACACCGGGGAGCTGTTTTTT. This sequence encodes CASSPGHTNTGELFF.